This T cell receptor (beta chain) was recorded in a study of human T cells and chemical hapten exposure. This clonotype occurred a few times. Using its own MiXCR run on the RACE reads, TCRdb lists one record per CDR3 protein. The sample has around 300,000 distinct CDR3 sequences, roughly 6.9% seen once. Noted time point: patch test 1, 2 weeks after DPC sensitization. Treatment noted: therapeutic diphenylcyclopropenone sensitization with weekly scalp DPC. Per the germline V gene, CDR1 is SGHTA and CDR2 is FQGNSA. This CDR3 comprises 17 residues. The ends lost 5 bases at V and 6 bases at J; junction bases unmatched: 12.

The clonotype originates from a woman aged 18-29 years with alopecia areata. Some clones in this sample may be carry-over from other donors' samples. The chain uses TRBV7-2 and TRBJ2-1, with TRBD2 matching over 11 bases. This specimen consisted of whole blood, obtained in connection with sensitization to the hapten diphenylcyclopropenone (DPC). The CDR3 sequence is CASSRPLAGAIANEQFF. The CDR3 DNA reads as TGTGCCAGCAGCCGACCACTAGCGGGGGCAATTGCCAATGAGCAGTTCTTC.